This T cell receptor (beta chain) was identified in a study of T cell repertoires in cytomegalovirus infection. Study as a whole: Recently identified HLA-C-restricted CMV epitopes and well-studied HLA-B-restricted CMV epitopes were used by the study. Indicated by public TCR beta signatures were CMV infection and matching HLA type.

The germline V gene has CDR1 MNHEY and CDR2 SVGEGT. V shed 0 bases and J shed 6 bases, with 11 bases lying between them. The CDR3 has 14 amino acids. About this clonotype itself: Its cognate antigen is unknown.

MiXCR, applied by TCRdb to the reads, yields one record per CDR3 protein. The data contain about 52,000 distinct CDR3 sequences, 15% to 20% of them singletons. The chain links TRBV6-2 or TRBV6-3 to TRBJ1-1; D is undetermined. The receptor comes from a human donor in good health (CMV status not recorded). Some clones in this sample may be carry-over from other donors' samples. The source was CD8+ T cells from cultured PBMCs, collected from culture after CMV antigen stimulation. CDR3 nucleotides: TGTGCCAGCAGTTACTCAGGGTTCTCTGCTGAAGCTTTCTTT. Amino acid sequence: CASSYSGFSAEAFF.